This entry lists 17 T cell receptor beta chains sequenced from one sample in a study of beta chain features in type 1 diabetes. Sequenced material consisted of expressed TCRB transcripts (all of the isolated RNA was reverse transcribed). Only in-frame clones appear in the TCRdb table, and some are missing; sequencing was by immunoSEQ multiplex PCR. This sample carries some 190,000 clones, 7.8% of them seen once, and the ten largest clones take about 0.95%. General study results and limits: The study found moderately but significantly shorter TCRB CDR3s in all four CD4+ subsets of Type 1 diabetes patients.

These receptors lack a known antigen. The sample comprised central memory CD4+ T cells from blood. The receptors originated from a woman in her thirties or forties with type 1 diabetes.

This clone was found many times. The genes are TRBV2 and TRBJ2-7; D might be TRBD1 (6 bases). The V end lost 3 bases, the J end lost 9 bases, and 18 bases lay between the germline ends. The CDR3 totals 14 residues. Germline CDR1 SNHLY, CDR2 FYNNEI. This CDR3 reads CASSDRDMPWVQYF. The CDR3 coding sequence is TGTGCCAGCAGTGATCGGGACATGCCTTGGGTGCAGTACTTC.

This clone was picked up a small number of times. The chain's CDR3 is CASSSTGQGTDTQYF. The CDR3 nucleotides read TGCGCCAGCAGCTCAACCGGACAGGGAACAGATACGCAGTATTTT. The chain uses TRBV5-1 and TRBJ2-3; 8 nucleotides match TRBD1. Per the germline V gene, CDR1 is SGHRS and CDR2 is YFSETQ. The CDR3 sequence is 15 residues long. The ends lost 3 bases at V and 3 bases at J; junction bases unmatched: 6.

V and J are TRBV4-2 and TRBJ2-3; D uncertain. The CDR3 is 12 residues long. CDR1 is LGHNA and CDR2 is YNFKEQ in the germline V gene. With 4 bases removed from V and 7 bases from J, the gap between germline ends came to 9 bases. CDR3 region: CASSLELNTQYF. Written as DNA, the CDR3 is TGTGCCAGCAGCCTCGAGTTAAATACGCAGTATTTT.

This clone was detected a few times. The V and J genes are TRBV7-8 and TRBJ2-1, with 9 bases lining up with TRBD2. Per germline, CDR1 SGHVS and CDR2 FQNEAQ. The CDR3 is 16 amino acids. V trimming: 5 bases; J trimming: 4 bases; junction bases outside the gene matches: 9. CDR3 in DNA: TGTGCCAGCAGCCCTCGTGGGACTAGCCTATACAATGAGCAGTTCTTC. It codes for CASSPRGTSLYNEQFF.

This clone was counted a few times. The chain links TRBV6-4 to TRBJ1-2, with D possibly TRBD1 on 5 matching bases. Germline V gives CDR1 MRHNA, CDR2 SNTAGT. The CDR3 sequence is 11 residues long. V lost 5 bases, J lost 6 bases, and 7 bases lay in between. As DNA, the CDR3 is TGTGCCAGCAGTCAAGGGGATGGCTACACCTTC. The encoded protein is CASSQGDGYTF.

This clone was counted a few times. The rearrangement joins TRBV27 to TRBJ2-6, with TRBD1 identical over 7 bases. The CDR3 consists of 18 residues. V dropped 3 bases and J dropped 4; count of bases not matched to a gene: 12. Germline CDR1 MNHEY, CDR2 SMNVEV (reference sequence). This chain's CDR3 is CASSFGNRGSTGANVLTF. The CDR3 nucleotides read TGTGCCAGCAGTTTTGGGAACAGGGGCTCGACCGGGGCCAACGTCCTGACTTTC. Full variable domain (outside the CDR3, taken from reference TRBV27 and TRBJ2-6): EAQVTQNPRYLITVTGKKLTVTCSQNMNHEYMSWYRQDPGLGLRQIYYSMNVEVTDKGDVPEGYKVSRKEKRNFPLILESPSPNQTSLYFCASSFGNRGSTGANVLTFGAGSRLTVL.

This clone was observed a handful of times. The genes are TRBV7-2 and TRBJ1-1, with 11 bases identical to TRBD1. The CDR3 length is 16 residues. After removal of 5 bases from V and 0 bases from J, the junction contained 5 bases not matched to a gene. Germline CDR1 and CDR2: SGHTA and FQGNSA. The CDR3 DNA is TGTGCCAGCAGCCTCTGGACAGGGGGCATGAACACTGAAGCTTTCTTT. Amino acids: CASSLWTGGMNTEAFF.

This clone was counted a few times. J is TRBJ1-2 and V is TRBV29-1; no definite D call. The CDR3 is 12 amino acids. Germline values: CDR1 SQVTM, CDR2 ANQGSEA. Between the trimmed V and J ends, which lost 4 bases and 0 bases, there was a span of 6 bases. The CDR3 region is CSVVPANYGYTF. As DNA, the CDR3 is TGCAGCGTTGTCCCGGCTAACTATGGCTACACCTTC.

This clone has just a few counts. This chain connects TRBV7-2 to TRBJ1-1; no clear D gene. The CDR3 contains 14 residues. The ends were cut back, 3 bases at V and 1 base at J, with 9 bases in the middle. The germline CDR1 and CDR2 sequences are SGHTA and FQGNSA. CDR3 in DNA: TGTGCCAGCAGCTTCCAACACCAGAACACTGAAGCTTTCTTT. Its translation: CASSFQHQNTEAFF.

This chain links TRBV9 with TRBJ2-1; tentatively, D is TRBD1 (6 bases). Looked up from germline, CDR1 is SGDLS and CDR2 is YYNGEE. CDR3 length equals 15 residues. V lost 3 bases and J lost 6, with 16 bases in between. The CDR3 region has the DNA TGTGCCAGCAGCGCACAGGGTATGCCCCCCAATGAGCAGTTCTTC. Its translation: CASSAQGMPPNEQFF. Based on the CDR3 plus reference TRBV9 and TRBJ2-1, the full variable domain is DSGVTQTPKHLITATGQRVTLRCSPRSGDLSVYWYQQSLDQGLQFLIQYYNGEERAKGNILERFSAQQFPDLHSELNLSSLELGDSALYFCASSAQGMPPNEQFFGPGTRLTVL.

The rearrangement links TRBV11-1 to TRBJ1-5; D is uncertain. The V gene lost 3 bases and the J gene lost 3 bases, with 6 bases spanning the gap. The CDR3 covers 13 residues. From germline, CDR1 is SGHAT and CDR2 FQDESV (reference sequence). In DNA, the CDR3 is TGTGCCAGCAGCTTGGGCACCAATCAGCCCCAGCATTTT. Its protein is CASSLGTNQPQHF.

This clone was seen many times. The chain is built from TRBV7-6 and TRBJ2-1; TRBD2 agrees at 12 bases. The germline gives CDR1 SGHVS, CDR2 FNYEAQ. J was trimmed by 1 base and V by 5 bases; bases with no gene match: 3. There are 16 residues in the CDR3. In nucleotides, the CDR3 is TGTGCCAGCAGCCTGGGGACTAGCGGGTCCTACAATGAGCAGTTCTTC. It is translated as CASSLGTSGSYNEQFF.

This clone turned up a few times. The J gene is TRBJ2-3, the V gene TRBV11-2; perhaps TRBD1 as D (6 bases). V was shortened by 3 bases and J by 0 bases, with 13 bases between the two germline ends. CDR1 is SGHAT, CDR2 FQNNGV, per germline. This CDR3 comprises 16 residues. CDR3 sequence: CASSFDRFTSTDTQYF. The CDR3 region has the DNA TGTGCCAGCAGCTTTGACAGGTTCACTAGCACAGATACGCAGTATTTT.

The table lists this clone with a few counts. The CDR3 DNA reads TGCAGCGGGTGGACAGGGGTGAACACTGAAGCTTTCTTT. Its protein is CSGWTGVNTEAFF. The genes are TRBV29-1 and TRBJ1-1; 9 bases agree with TRBD1. V dropped 7 bases and J dropped 0; count of bases not matched to a gene: 3. Germline V gene data show CDR1 as SQVTM and CDR2 as ANQGSEA. The CDR3 spans 13 residues.

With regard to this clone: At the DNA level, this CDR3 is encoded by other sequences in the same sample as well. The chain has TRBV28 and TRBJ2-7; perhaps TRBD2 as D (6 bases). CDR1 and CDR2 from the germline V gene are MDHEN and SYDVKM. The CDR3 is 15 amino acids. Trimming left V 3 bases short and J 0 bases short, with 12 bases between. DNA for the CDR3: TGTGCCAGCAGTTTTGATAGCGGAGGCTCCTACGAGCAGTACTTC. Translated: CASSFDSGGSYEQYF.

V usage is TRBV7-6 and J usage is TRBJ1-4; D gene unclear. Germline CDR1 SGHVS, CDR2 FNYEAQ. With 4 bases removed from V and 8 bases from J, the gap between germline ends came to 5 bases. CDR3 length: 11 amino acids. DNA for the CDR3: TGTGCCAGCAGCTCCCGGGAAAAACTGTTTTTT. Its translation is CASSSREKLFF.

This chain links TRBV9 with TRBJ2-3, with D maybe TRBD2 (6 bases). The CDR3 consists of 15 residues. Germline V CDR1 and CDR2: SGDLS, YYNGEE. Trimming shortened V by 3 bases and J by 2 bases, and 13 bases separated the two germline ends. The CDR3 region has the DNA TGTGCCAGCAGCGCGGGACTGGAAGACACAGATACGCAGTATTTT. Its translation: CASSAGLEDTDTQYF.